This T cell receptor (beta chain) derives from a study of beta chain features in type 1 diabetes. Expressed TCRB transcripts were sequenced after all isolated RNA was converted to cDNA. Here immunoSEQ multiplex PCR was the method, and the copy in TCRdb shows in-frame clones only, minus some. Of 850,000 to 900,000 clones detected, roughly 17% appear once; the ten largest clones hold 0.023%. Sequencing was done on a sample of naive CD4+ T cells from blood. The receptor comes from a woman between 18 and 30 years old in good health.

The CDR3 sequence: CASSLMIDWNEQFF. The CDR3 DNA is TGTGCCAGCAGCTTAATGATAGATTGGAATGAGCAGTTCTTC. V usage is TRBV7-3 and J usage is TRBJ2-1; D gene ambiguous. Trimming left V 1 base short and J 7 bases short, with 11 bases between. The germline V gene encodes CDR1 SGHTA and CDR2 FQGTGA. The CDR3 is 14 residues long.